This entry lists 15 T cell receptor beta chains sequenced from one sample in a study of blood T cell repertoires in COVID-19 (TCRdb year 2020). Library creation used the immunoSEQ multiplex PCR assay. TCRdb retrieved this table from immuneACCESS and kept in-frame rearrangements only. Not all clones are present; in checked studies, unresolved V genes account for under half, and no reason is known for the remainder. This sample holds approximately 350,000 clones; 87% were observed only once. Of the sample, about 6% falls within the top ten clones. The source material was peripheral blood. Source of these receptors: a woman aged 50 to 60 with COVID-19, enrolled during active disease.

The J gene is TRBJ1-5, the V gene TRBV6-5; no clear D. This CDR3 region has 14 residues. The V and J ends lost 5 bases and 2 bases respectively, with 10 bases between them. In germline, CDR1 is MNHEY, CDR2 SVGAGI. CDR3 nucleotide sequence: TGTGCCAGCAGTCCGAGGGATGGCAATCAGCCCCAGCATTTT. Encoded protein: CASSPRDGNQPQHF.

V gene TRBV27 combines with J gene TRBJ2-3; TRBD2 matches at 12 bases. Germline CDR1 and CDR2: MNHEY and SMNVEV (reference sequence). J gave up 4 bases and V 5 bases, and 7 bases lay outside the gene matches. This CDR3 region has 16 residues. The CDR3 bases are TGTGCCAGCAGTAAGCTAGCGGGAGGGAACGCAGATACGCAGTATTTT. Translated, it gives CASSKLAGGNADTQYF.

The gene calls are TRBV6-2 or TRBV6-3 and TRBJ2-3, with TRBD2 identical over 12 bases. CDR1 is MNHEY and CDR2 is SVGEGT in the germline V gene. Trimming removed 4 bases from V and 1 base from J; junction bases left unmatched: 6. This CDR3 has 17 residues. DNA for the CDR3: TGTGCCAGCAGTTTCGGACTAGCGGGAACAGGCACAGATACGCAGTATTTT. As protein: CASSFGLAGTGTDTQYF.

The CDR3 is CAWSSGYTEAFF. CDR3 DNA sequence: TGTGCCTGGAGTTCAGGGTACACTGAAGCTTTCTTT. The chain uses TRBV30 and TRBJ1-1; maybe TRBD1 (5 bases). The CDR3 runs 12 residues. Germline CDR1 is GTSNPN and CDR2 is SVGIG (reference sequence). V shed 2 bases and J shed 3 bases, with 7 bases lying between them.

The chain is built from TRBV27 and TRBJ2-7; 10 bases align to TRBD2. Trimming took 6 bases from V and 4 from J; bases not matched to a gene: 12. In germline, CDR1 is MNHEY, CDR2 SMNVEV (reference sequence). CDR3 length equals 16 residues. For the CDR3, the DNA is TGTGCCAGCAGGAATAGCGGGAGGCCCGGTAATTACGAGCAGTACTTC. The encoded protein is CASRNSGRPGNYEQYF.

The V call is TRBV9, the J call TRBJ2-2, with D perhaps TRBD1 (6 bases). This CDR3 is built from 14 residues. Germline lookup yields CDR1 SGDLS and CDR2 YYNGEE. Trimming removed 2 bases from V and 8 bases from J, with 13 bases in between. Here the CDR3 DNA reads TGTGCCAGCAGCGTGGACAGTTCATCAGGGGAGCTGTTTTTT. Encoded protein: CASSVDSSSGELFF.

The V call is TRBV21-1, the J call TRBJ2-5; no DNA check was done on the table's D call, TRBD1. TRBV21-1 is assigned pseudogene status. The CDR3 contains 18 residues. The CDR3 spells CASSRPHRDNARGETQYF. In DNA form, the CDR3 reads TGTGCCAGCAGCCGGCCCCACAGGGACAACGCCCGCGGGGAGACCCAGTACTTC.

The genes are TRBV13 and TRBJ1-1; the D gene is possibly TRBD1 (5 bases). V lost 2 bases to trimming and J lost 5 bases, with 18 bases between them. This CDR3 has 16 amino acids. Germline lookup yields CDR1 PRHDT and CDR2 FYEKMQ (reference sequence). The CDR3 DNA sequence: TGTGCCAGCAGCTTAAATTTCAGGGATGGAGGGACTGAAGCTTTCTTT. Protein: CASSLNFRDGGTEAFF.

CDR3 sequence (DNA): TGCGCCAGCAGCTCGCCGGGACAGGTTCGGGACACTGAAGCTTTCTTT. Translated: CASSSPGQVRDTEAFF. V and J are TRBV5-1 and TRBJ1-1; 8 positions agree with TRBD1. Germline loops: CDR1 SGHRS, CDR2 YFSETQ. The CDR3 contains 16 residues. With 3 bases clipped from V and 3 bases from J, the junction kept 10 bases outside the gene matches.

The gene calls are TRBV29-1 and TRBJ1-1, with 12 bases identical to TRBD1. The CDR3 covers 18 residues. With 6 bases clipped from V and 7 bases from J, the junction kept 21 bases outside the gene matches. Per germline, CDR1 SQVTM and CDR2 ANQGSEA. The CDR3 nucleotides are TGCAGCGTCCGAACCCGGAGCCGGGACAGGGGGCTTGGTGGTGAAGCTTTCTTT. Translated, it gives CSVRTRSRDRGLGGEAFF.

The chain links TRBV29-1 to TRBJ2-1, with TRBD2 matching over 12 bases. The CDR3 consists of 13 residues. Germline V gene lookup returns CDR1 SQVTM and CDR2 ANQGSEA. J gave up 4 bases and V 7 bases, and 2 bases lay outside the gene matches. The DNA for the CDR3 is TGCAGCGGAGGACTAGCGGGGTACAATGAGCAGTTCTTC. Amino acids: CSGGLAGYNEQFF.

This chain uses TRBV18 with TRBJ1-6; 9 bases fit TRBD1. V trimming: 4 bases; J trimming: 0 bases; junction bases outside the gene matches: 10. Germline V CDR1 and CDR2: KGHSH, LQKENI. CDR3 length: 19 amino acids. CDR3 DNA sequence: TGTGCCAGCTCACGAACCGGGACAGGGTCGAGCTCCTATAATTCACCCCTCCACTTT. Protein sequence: CASSRTGTGSSSYNSPLHF.

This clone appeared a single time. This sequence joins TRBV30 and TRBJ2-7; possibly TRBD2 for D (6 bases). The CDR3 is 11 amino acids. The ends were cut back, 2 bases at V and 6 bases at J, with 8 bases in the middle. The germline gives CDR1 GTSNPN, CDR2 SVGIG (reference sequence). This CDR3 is CAWSSGVEQYF. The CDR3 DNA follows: TGTGCCTGGAGTTCGGGGGTCGAGCAGTACTTC.

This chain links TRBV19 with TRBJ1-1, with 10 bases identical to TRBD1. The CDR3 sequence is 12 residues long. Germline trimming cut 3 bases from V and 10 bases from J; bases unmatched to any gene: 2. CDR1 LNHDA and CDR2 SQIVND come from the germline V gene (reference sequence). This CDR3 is CASSIGQGGAFF. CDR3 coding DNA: TGTGCCAGTAGTATCGGACAGGGGGGAGCTTTCTTT.

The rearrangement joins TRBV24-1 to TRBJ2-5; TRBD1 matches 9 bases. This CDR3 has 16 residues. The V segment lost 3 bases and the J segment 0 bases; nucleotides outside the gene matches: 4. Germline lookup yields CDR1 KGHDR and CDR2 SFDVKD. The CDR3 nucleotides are TGTGCCACCAGTGATCCGGGACAGGGATACCAAGAGACCCAGTACTTC. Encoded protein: CATSDPGQGYQETQYF.